This T cell receptor (beta chain) was observed in a study of molecular identifiers for immune sequencing clone quantification. Overall study findings and caveats: Detection of one spiked Jurkat cell's TCR RNA reportedly worked in around 1 million naive cells.

Trimming cost V 3 bases and J 7 bases, with 13 bases left between them. The CDR3 has 14 residues. Germline lookup yields CDR1 MNHNS and CDR2 SASEGT. Naive CD8 T cells were sorted, and the gate applied was CD8+CD4-CCR7+CD45RA+. With listed TCR primers and previously described methods, bulk TCR libraries were prepared. TCRdb redid the calling of the PCR reads with MiXCR, one entry per CDR3 protein. The table shows roughly 90,000 distinct CDR3 sequences, with 15% to 20% occurring only once. The sample holds many counts of this clonotype. Its target is unknown. This clonotype was sampled from a human donor in good health. Some libraries in this study had Jurkat cell RNA spiked in. This sequence joins TRBV6-1 and TRBJ2-1; D unresolved. Sequenced sample: naive CD8+ T cells from blood, with Jurkat cell RNA spiked in. Subset given: FACS-sorted CD8+CD4-CCR7+CD45RA+ naive T cells. The CDR3 nucleotides read TGTGCCAGCAGTGAGTCGGCAGGTGGAAATGAGCAGTTCTTC. Protein product: CASSESAGGNEQFF.